This T cell receptor (beta chain) was sequenced in a study of STAT5B mutations in CD4+ large granular lymphocyte leukemia (dated by TCRdb to about 2022). Regarding the study in general: When cryopreserved patient cells were available, CD8+ cells were first depleted, and selection with anti-CD4 microbeads was then performed. TCRbeta repertoires of CD4+ T-cell large granular lymphocyte leukemia patients were compared with those of healthy blood donors. Flow cytometry on FACSCanto II or FACSVerse showed that the purified fractions were more than 95% pure among lymphocytes. Points the paper makes about the study in general: Enrichment of TRBV06-family usage was observed among the top patient clones (8/27) relative to healthy controls (2/35). The data were not HLA-matched, and the relatively small sample size could explain the higher clonality seen in CD4+ compared with CD8+ T-LGLL. CD4-sorted patient repertoires appeared more clonal than healthy CD4+ repertoires, and this difference persisted after removing the putative leukemic clones. Heterogeneous cell sources were used for patients, and only five to seven CD4-sorted patient samples were included in the clonality comparison with healthy controls. Main leukemic clonotypes were private to each patient, although roughly 25% of the main leukemic clonotypes were found at low frequency in the non-leukemic repertoires of other patients.

The immunoSEQ assay at survey resolution was used to sequence TCRbeta rearrangements from genomic DNA. The paper's processing steps were these. Clonotypes above 5% of the repertoire were treated as putative leukemic clones, yielding a few dozen across roughly 29 patients. A lowest detectable productive clonotype frequency of 2.59 x 10-5 was observed in the TCR sequencing data. Only productive TCRbeta rearrangements, defined as complete and in-frame sequences, were included in the analyses. Clonality for each sample was calculated as Simpson clonality in the immunoSEQ Analyzer version 3.0. Clones were categorized by frequency as very rare, small, medium, large (1-20%) or hyperexpanded (>20%). Generation probabilities were estimated with OLGA 1.2.3, V-gene circos plots were made with VDJtools, specificities were looked up in VDJdb, and CDR3 motifs were identified with GLIPH. TCRdb stores this immuneACCESS table with in-frame sequences only. Part of the clones is absent; in the studies checked, under half of the shortfall reflects unresolved V genes, and no reason is known for the rest. The DNA gave D and trimming, while V, J and clone size come from that table. The sample table lists 4,500 to 6,000 clones, 88% of them with a count of one. Of the sample, around 80% falls within the top ten clones.

Hematology units in Padova (Italy), Helsinki (Finland) and Shinshu (Japan) recruited the CD4+ T-LGLL patients. Depending on what sample material was available, patient samples were either unselected PBMC or bead-purified CD4+, CD4+CD8+, CD57+ or CD56+ fractions. Somatic STAT5B mutation profiles obtained by deep amplicon sequencing of the same DNA used for patient TCRbeta data were integrated with the patient TCRbeta data. All TCR-sequenced material derived from peripheral blood: patient blood samples and healthy donor buffy coats. Peripheral blood mononuclear cells were isolated by Ficoll-Hypaque gradient centrifugation. Genomic DNA was extracted using the Gentra Puregene Cell and Tissue kit, and a Qubit 2.0 fluorometer was used to quantify it. In this sample, this clone turned up once. There is no known antigen for this receptor. No quality values exist for individual bases; no much larger clone is one base distant.

From the germline V gene (reference sequence), CDR1 is GTSNPN and CDR2 is SVGIG. The CDR3, cysteine through phenylalanine, is 16 amino acids long. The DNA shown is the 48-base CDR3, in frame from base 1. V has 4 bases trimmed and J has 3 bases trimmed; junction bases matching no gene number 11. Sequencing was carried out using PBMCs. This TCR was recovered from a middle-aged man with CD4+ T-cell large granular lymphocyte leukemia. The chain is made from TRBV30 and TRBJ2-5; TRBD2 aligns with 10 central bases. In nucleotide form, the sequence is TGTGCCTGGACCCCCGGTGGGCTAGCGGGGGAAGAGACCCAGTACTTC. The encoded protein is CAWTPGGLAGEETQYF.